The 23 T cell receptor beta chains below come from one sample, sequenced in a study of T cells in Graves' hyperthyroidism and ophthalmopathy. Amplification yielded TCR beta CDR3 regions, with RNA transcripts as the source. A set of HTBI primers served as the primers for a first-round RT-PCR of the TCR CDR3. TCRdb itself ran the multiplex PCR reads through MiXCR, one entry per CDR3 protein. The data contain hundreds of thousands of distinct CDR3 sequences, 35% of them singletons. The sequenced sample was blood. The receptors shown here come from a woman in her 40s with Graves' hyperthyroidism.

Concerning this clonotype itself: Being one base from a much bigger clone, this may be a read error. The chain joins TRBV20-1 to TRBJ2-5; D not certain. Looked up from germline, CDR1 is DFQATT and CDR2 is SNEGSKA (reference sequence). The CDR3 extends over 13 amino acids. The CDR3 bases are TGCAGTGCTAGAGATTTCGCGCAAGGGACCCAGTACTTC. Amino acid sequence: CSARDFAQGTQYF.

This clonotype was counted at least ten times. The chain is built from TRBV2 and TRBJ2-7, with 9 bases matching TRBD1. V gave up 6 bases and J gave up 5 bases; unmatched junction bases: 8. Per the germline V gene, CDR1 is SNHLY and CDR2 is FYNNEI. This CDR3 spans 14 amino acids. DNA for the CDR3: TGTGCCAGCAGGGCGGGACAGGGTTTCCACGAGCAGTACTTC. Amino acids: CASRAGQGFHEQYF.

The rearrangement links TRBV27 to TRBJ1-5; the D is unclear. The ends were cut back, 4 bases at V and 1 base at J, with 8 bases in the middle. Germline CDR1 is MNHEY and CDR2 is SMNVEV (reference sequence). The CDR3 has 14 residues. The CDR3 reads CASSWEGSNQPQHF. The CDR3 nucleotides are TGTGCCAGCAGTTGGGAAGGAAGCAATCAGCCCCAGCATTTT.

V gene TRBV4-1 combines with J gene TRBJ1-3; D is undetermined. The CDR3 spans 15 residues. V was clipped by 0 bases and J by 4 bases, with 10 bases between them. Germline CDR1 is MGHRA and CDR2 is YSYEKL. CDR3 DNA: TGCGCCAGCAGCCAAGATCCCGGGGAGGGAAACACCATATATTTT. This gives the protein CASSQDPGEGNTIYF.

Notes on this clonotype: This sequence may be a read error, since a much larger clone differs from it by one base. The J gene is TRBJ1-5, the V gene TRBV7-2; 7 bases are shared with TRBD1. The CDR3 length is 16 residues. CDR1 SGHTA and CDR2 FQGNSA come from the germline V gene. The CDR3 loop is CASSPWIGTDNRPQHF. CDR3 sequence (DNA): TGTGCCAGCAGCCCCTGGATTGGGACAGATAATCGGCCCCAGCATTTT.

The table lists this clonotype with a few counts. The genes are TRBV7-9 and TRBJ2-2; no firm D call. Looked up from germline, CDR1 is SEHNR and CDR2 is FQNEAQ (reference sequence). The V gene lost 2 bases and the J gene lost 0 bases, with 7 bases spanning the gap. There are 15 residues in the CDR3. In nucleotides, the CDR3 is TGTGCCAGCAGCTTAATTCTAGCGAACACCGGGGAGCTGTTTTTT. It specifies CASSLILANTGELFF.

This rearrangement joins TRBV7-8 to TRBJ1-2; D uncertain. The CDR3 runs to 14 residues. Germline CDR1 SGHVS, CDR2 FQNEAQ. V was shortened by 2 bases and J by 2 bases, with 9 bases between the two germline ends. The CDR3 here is CASSLPSGNYGYTF. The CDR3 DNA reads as TGTGCCAGCAGCTTACCTAGCGGGAACTATGGCTACACCTTC.

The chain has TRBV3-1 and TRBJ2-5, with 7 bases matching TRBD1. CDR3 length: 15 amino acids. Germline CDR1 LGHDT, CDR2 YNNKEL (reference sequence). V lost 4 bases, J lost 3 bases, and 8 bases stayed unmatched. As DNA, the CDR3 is TGTGCCAGCAGCCCTGGGGACAGTCAGGAAGAGACCCAGTACTTC. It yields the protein CASSPGDSQEETQYF.

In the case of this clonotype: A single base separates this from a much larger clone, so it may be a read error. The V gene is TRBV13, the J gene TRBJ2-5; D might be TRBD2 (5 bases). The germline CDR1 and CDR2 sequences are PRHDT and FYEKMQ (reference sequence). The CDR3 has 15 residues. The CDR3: CASSLGRTERETQCF. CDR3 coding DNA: TGTGCCAGCAGCTTGGGTAGGACTGAGAGAGAGACCCAGTGCTTC.

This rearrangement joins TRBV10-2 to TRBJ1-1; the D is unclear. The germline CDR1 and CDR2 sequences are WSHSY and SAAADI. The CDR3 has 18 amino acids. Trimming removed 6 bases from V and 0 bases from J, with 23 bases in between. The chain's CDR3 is CASSQDPRRIKMNTEAFF. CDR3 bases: TGCGCCAGCAGCCAAGATCCCAGGCGGATTAAAATGAACACTGAAGCTTTCTTT.

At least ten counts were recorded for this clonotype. The CDR3 protein is CASSLDRGTYGYTF. The CDR3 DNA reads TGTGCCAGCAGCTTGGATCGGGGCACCTATGGCTACACCTTC. The genes are TRBV5-4 and TRBJ1-2, with D possibly TRBD1 on 5 matching bases. This CDR3 region has 14 residues. CDR1 is SGHNT, CDR2 YYREEE, per germline (reference sequence). V was shortened by 0 bases and J by 4 bases, with 10 bases between the two germline ends. Combining the CDR3 with reference TRBV5-4 and TRBJ1-2 gives the whole variable domain ETGVTQSPTHLIKTRGQQVTLRCSSQSGHNTVSWYQQALGQGPQFIFQYYREEENGRGNFPPRFSGLQFPNYSSELNVNALELDDSALYLCASSLDRGTYGYTFGSGTRLTVV.

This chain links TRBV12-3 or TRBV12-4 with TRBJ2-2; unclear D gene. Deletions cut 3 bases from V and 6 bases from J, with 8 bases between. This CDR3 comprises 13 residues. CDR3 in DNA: TGTGCCAGCAGTTTTTTAGCAGCCGGGGAGCTGTTTTTT. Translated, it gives CASSFLAAGELFF.

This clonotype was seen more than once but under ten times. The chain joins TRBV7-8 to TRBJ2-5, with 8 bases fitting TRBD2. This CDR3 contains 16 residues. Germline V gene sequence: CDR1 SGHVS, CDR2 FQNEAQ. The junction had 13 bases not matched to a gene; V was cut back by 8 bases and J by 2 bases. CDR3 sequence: CASPPIAGGNQETQYF. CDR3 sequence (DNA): TGTGCCAGCCCCCCGATTGCGGGGGGAAATCAAGAGACCCAGTACTTC. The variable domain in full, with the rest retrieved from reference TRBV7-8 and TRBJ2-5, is GAGVSQSPRYKVAKRGQDVALRCDPISGHVSLFWYQQALGQGPEFLTYFQNEAQLDKSGLPSDRFFAERPEGSVSTLKIQRTQQEDSAVYLCASPPIAGGNQETQYFGPGTRLLVL.

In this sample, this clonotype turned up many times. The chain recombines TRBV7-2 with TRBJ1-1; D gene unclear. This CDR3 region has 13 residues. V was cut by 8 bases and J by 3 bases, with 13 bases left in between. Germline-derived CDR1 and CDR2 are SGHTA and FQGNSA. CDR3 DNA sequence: TGTGCCAGCGCGTCGTCCGGGGACACTGAAGCTTTCTTT. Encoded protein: CASASSGDTEAFF. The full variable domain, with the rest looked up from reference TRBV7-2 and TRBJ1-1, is GAGVSQSPSNKVTEKGKDVELRCDPISGHTALYWYRQSLGQGLEFLIYFQGNSAPDKSGLPSDRFSAERTGGSVSTLTIQRTQQEDSAVYLCASASSGDTEAFFGQGTRLTVV.

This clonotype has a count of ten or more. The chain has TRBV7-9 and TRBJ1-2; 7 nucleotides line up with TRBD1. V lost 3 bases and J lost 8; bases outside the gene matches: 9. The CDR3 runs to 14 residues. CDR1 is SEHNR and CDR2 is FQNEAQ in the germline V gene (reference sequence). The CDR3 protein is CASSLGIGQAGYTF. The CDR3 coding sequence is TGTGCCAGCAGCTTGGGGATTGGACAGGCCGGCTACACCTTC.

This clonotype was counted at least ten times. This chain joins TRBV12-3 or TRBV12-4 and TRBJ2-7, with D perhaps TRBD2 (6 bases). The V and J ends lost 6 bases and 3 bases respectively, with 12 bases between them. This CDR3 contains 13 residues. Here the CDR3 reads CASSPPGVYEQYF. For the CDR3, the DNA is TGTGCCAGCAGCCCCCCGGGAGTCTACGAGCAGTACTTC.

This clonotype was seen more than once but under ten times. The CDR3 bases are TGTGCCAGCAGCGCCGGGACAAGTAATCAGCCCCAGCATTTT. Protein product: CASSAGTSNQPQHF. The chain uses TRBV9 and TRBJ1-5; the D gene is possibly TRBD1 (6 bases). V was shortened by 3 bases and J by 4 bases, with 11 bases between the two germline ends. The CDR3 contains 14 residues. The germline gives CDR1 SGDLS, CDR2 YYNGEE.

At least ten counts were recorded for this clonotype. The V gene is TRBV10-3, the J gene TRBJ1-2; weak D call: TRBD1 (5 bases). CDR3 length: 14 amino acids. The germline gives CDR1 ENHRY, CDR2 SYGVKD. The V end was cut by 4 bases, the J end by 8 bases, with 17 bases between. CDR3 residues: CAISVKGDQEGYTF. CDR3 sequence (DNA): TGTGCCATCAGTGTGAAAGGGGACCAGGAAGGCTACACCTTC.

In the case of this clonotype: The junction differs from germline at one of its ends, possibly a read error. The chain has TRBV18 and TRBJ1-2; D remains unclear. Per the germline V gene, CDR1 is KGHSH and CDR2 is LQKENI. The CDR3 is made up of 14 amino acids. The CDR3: CASSPPVRPYGYTF. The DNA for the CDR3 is TGTGCCAGCTCCCCACCCGTCAGGCCCTATGGCTACACCTTC.

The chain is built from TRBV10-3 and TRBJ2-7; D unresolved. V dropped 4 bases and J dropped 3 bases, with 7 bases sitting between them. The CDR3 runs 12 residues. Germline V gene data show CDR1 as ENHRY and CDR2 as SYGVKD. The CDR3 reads CAISGGLYEQYF. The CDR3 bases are TGTGCCATCAGTGGGGGTCTCTACGAGCAGTACTTC.

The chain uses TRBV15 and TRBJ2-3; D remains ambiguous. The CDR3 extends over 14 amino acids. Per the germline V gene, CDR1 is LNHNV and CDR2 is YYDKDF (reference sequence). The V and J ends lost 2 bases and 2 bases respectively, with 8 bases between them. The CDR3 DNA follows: TGTGCCACCAGCAGAAGAGACCTCACAGATACGCAGTATTTT. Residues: CATSRRDLTDTQYF. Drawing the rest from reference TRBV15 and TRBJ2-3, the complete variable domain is DAMVIQNPRYQVTQFGKPVTLSCSQTLNHNVMYWYQQKSSQAPKLLFHYYDKDFNNEADTPDNFQSRRPNTSFCFLDIRSPGLGDTAMYLCATSRRDLTDTQYFGPGTRLTVL.

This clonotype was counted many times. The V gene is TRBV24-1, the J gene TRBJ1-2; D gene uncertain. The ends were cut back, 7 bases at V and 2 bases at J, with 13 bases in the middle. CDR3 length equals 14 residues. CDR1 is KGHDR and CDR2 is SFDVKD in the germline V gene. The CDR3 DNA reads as TGTGCCACCAGCGAGGGATCCGGGAACTATGGCTACACCTTC. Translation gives CATSEGSGNYGYTF.

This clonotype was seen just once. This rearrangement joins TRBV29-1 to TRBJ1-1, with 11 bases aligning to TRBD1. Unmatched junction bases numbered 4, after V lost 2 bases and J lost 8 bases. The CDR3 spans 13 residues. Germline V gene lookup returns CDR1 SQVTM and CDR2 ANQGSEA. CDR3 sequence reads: CSVENGDRGEAFF. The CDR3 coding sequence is TGCAGCGTTGAAAACGGGGACAGGGGGGAAGCTTTCTTT.